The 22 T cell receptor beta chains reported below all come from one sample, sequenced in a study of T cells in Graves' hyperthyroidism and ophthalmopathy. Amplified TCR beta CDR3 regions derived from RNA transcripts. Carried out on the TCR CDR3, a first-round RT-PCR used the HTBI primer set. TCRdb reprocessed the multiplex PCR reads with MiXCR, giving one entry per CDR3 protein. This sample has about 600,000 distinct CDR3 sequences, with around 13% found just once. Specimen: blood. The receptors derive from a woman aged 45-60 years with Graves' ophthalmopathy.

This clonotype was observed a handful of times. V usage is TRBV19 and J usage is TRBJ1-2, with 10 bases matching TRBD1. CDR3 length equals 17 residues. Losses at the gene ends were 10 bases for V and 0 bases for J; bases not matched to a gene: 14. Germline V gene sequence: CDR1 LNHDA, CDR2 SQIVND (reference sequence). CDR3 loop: CATRIRDRGFSNYGYTF. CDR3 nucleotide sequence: TGTGCCACGAGAATCCGGGACAGGGGATTTTCTAACTATGGCTACACCTTC.

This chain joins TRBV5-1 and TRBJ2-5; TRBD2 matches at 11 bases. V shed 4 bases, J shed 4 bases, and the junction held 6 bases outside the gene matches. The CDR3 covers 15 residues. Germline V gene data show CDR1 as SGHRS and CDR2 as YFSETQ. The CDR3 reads CASSPLAGDGETQYF. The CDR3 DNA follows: TGCGCCAGCAGCCCACTAGCGGGAGACGGAGAGACCCAGTACTTC.

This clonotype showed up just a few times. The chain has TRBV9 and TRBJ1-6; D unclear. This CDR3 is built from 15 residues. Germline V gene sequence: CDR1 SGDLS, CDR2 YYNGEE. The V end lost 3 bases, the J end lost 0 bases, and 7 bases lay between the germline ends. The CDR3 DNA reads TGTGCCAGCAGCGGTACTTTCTCCTATAATTCACCCCTCCACTTT. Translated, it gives CASSGTFSYNSPLHF.

The CDR3: CASSDGTGGPNTEAFF. The CDR3, as DNA: TGTGCCAGCAGTGACGGGACAGGGGGACCGAACACTGAAGCTTTCTTT. This chain uses TRBV28 with TRBJ1-1; 11 bases fit TRBD1. Germline V gene data show CDR1 as MDHEN and CDR2 as SYDVKM. This CDR3 comprises 16 residues. The V gene end was trimmed by 5 bases and the J gene end by 1 base; junction bases not matched to a gene: 6.

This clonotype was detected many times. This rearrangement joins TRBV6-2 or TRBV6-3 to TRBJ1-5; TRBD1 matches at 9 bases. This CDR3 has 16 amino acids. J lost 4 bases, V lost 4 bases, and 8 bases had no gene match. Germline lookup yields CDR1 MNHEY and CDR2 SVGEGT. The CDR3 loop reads CASSLTGTGRNQPQHF. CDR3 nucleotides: TGTGCCAGCAGTTTAACCGGGACAGGGAGGAATCAGCCCCAGCATTTT.

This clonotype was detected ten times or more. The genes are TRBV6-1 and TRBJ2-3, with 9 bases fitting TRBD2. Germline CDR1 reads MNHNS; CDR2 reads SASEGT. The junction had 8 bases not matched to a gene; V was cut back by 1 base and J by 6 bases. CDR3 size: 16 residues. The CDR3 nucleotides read TGTGCCAGCAGTGAAGGAGTAGCGGGAGATTCGGATACGCAGTATTTT. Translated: CASSEGVAGDSDTQYF.

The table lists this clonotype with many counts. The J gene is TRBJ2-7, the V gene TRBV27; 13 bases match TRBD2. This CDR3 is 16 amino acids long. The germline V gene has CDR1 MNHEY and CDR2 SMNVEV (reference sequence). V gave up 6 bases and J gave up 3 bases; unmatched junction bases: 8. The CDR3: CASSTGTSGIHYEQYF. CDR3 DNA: TGTGCCAGCAGCACCGGGACTAGCGGGATTCACTACGAGCAGTACTTC.

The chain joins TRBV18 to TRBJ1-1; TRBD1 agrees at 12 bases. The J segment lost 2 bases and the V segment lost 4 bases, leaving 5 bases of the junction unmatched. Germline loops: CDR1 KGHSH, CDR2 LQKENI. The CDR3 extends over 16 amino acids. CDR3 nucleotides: TGTGCCAGCTCACGGACGGGACAGGGGGCCAACACTGAAGCTTTCTTT. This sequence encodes CASSRTGQGANTEAFF.

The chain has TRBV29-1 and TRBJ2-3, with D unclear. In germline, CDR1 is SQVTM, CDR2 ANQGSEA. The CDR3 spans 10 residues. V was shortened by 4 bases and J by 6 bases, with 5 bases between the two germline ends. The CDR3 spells CSVALDTQYF. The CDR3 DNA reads TGCAGCGTTGCTCTGGATACGCAGTATTTT.

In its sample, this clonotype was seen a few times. The DNA of the CDR3 is TGTGCCAGCAGTCCTCTGGACTTACCGGCGGCCGGGGAGCTGTTTTTT. This gives the protein CASSPLDLPAAGELFF. The V gene is TRBV27, the J gene TRBJ2-2; possibly TRBD2 for D (5 bases). The CDR3 sequence is 16 residues long. Trimming pared 5 bases from V and 6 bases from J, leaving 19 bases between. The germline gives CDR1 MNHEY, CDR2 SMNVEV (reference sequence).

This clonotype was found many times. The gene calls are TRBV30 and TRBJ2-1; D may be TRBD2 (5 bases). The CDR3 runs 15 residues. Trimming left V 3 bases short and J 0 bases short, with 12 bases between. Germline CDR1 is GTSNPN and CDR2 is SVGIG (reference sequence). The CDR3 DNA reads TGTGCCTGGAGCCATTATGGGAGCTCCTACAATGAGCAGTTCTTC. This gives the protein CAWSHYGSSYNEQFF.

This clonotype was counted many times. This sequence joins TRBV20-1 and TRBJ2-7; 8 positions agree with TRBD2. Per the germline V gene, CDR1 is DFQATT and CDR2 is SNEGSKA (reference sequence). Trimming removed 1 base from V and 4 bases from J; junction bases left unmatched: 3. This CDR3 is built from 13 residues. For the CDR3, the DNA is TGCAGTGCTAGAGTAGCGGGATTATACGAGCAGTACTTC. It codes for CSARVAGLYEQYF.

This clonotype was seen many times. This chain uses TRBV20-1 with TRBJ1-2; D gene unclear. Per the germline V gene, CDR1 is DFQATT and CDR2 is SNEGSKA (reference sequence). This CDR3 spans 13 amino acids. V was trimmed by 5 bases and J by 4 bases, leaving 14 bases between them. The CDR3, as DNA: TGCAGTGCTCAGGAGTCCTTGGGCTATGGCTACACCTTC. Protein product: CSAQESLGYGYTF.

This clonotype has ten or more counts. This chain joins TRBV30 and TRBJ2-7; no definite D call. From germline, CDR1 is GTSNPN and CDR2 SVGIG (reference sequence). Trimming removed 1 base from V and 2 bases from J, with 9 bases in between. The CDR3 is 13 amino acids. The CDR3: CAWSGESTYEQYF. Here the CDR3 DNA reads TGTGCCTGGAGTGGAGAGTCTACCTACGAGCAGTACTTC. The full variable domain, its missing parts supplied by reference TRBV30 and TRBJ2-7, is SQTIHQWPATLVQPVGSPLSLECTVEGTSNPNLYWYRQAAGRGLQLLFYSVGIGQISSEVPQNLSASRPQDRQFILSSKKLLLSDSGFYLCAWSGESTYEQYFGPGTRLTVT.

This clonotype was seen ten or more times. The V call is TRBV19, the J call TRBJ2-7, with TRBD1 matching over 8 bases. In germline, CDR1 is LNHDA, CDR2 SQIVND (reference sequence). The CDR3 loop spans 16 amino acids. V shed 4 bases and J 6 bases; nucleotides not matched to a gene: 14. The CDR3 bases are TGTGCCAGTAGTAGTCACCGACAGGGGAAGGGTCCCGAGCAGTACTTC. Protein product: CASSSHRQGKGPEQYF.

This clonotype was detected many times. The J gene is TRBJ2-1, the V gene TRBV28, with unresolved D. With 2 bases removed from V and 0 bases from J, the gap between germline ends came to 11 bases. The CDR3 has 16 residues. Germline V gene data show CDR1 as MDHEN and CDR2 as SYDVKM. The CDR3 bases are TGTGCCAGCAGTTTACCCCTCGGGTTCTCCTACAATGAGCAGTTCTTC. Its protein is CASSLPLGFSYNEQFF.

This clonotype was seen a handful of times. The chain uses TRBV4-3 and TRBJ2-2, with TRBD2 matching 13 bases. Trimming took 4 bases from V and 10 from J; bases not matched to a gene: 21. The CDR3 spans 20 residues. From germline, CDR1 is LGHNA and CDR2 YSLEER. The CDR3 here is CASSLVGLAGAVGGGLELFF. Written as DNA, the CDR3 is TGCGCCAGCAGCCTAGTTGGACTAGCGGGAGCAGTAGGGGGAGGCTTGGAGCTGTTTTTT.

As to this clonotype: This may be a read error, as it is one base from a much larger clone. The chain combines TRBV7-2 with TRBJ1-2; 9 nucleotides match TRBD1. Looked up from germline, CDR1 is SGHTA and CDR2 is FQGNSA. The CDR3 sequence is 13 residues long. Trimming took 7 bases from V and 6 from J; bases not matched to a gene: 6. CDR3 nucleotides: TGTGCCAGCAACCAACACAGGGGGCATGGCTACACCTTC. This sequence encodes CASNQHRGHGYTF.

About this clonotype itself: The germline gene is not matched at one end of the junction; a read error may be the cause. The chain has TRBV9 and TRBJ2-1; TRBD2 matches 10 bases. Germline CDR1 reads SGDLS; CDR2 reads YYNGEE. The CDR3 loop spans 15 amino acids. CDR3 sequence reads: CAGSVVGTSDNEQFF. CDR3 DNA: TGTGCCGGCAGCGTAGTGGGGACTAGCGACAATGAGCAGTTCTTC.

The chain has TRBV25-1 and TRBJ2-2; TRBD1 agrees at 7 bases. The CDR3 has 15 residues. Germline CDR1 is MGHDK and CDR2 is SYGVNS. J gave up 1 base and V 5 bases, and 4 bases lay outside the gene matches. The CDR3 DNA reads TGTGCCAGCAGTCAGAGACAGGGGAACACCGGGGAGCTGTTTTTT. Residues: CASSQRQGNTGELFF.

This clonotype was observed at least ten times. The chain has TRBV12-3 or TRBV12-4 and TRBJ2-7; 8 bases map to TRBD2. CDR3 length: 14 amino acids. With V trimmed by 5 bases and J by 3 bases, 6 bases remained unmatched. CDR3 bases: TGTGCCAGCAGTCGAGCGGGAGTTAGCTACGAGCAGTACTTC. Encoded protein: CASSRAGVSYEQYF.

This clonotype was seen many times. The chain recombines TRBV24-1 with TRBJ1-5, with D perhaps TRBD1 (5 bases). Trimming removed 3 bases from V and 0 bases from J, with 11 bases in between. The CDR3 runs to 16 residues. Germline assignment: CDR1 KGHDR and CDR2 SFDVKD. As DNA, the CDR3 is TGTGCCACCAGTGATGGGCGACAGCTTAGCAATCAGCCCCAGCATTTT. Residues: CATSDGRQLSNQPQHF.